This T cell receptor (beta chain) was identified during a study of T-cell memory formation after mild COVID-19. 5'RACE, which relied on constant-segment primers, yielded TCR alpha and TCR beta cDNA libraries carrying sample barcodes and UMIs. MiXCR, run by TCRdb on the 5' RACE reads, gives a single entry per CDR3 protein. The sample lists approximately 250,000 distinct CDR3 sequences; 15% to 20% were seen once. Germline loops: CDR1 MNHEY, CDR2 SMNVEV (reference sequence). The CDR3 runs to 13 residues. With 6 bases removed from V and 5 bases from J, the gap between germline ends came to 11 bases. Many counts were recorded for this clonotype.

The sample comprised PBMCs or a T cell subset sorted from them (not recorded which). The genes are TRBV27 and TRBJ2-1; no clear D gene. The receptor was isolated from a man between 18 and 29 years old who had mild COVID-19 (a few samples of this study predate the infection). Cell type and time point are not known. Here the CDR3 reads CASRSGLDNEQFF. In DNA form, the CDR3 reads TGTGCCAGCAGATCCGGGTTAGACAATGAGCAGTTCTTC.